This TCR beta chain was obtained from a study of memory CD4+ T cells and cytomegalovirus serostatus. About the research overall: This sample comes from healthy Belgian adults, fewer than 10 CMV seropositive, some 22 seronegative. Overall study findings and caveats: CD4+ memory repertoires contained about 40% of the 164 reported CMV TCRbeta sequences. The CMV-associated TCR signature appears largely within the CD4+ memory repertoire.

Measured with immunoSEQ multiplex PCR; TCRdb has only the in-frame clones, and not every one. This sample yields under 55,000 clones, of which around 77% are seen a single time; approximately 1.5% belongs to the top ten. About this clone: Antigen unknown.

From germline, CDR1 is SEHNR and CDR2 FQNEAQ (reference sequence). This CDR3 contains 14 residues. Trimming took off 4 bases at V and 2 bases at J, with 11 bases between the two ends. The sort gate was single viable CD3+CD4+CD8-CD45RO+ cells for memory CD4+ T cells. The sample comprised memory CD4+ T cells from blood. The clonotype originates from an adult in good health and CMV-seronegative. The chain is built from TRBV7-9 and TRBJ1-1; D unresolved. The CDR3 is CASSSRVSNTEAFF. The CDR3 DNA sequence: TGTGCCAGCAGCTCCCGGGTCAGCAACACTGAAGCTTTCTTT.